The 32 T cell receptor beta chains below come from one sample, sequenced in a study of beta chain features in type 1 diabetes. The entirety of the isolated RNA underwent reverse transcription, so expressed TCRB transcripts were sequenced. Profiling relied on immunoSEQ multiplex PCR, and the TCRdb table lists in-frame clones only, not all of them. The table shows around 300,000 clones, with under 8.5% occurring only once. Sequenced input: central memory CD4+ T cells from blood. These receptors came from a woman between 18 and 29 years old in good health.

This clone was picked up a small number of times. The chain couples TRBV4-1 to TRBJ2-7; 13 bases line up with TRBD2. The CDR3 covers 14 residues. CDR1 and CDR2 from the germline V gene are MGHRA and YSYEKL. Unmatched junction bases numbered 4, after V lost 5 bases and J lost 6 bases. The CDR3 sequence is CASSATSGGGEQYV. Here the CDR3 DNA reads TGCGCCAGCAGCGCTACTAGCGGGGGGGGCGAGCAGTACGTC.

This clone has a count of ten or more. The J gene is TRBJ1-4, the V gene TRBV4-1; D is unresolved. Germline CDR1 and CDR2: MGHRA and YSYEKL. This CDR3 region has 14 residues. Between the trimmed V and J ends, which lost 5 bases and 0 bases, there was a span of 7 bases. DNA of the CDR3: TGCGCCAGCAGCTTGGTCGCAACTAATGAAAAACTGTTTTTT. Its protein product is CASSLVATNEKLFF.

This clone was found a few times. The J gene is TRBJ2-5, the V gene TRBV30; TRBD1 matches at 10 bases. Trimming removed 3 bases from V and 5 bases from J; junction bases left unmatched: 9. The CDR3 has 15 amino acids. CDR1 is GTSNPN, CDR2 SVGIG, per germline (reference sequence). CDR3 loop: CAWSRGQGIAETQYF. The CDR3 DNA sequence: TGTGCCTGGAGCCGGGGACAGGGGATCGCGGAGACCCAGTACTTC.

In its sample, this clone was seen a few times. This chain connects TRBV7-9 to TRBJ1-1, with D maybe TRBD1 (6 bases). Trimming pared 3 bases from V and 2 bases from J, leaving 10 bases between. The CDR3 loop spans 14 amino acids. Germline CDR1 SEHNR, CDR2 FQNEAQ (reference sequence). This CDR3 is CASSFDRRNTEAFF. The CDR3 region has the DNA TGTGCCAGCAGCTTCGACAGGCGCAACACTGAAGCTTTCTTT.

This clone has only a few counts. The V call is TRBV7-9, the J call TRBJ2-1, with 11 bases fitting TRBD2. Trimming at V came to 7 bases and at J to 4 bases, leaving 9 bases not matched to a gene. The length of the CDR3 is 16 residues. Germline V gene sequence: CDR1 SEHNR, CDR2 FQNEAQ (reference sequence). The CDR3 region has the DNA TGTGCCAGCACAAAGAGGGGGACTAGCGGATACAATGAGCAGTTCTTC. Its protein product is CASTKRGTSGYNEQFF.

This clone has only a few counts. V usage is TRBV9 and J usage is TRBJ2-2, with 8 bases fitting TRBD1. V shed 6 bases, J shed 5 bases, and the junction held 6 bases outside the gene matches. The CDR3 runs 14 residues. Germline V gene sequence: CDR1 SGDLS, CDR2 YYNGEE. As DNA, the CDR3 is TGTGCCAGCACCCAGGGGGCTTGGACCGGGGAGCTGTTTTTT. As protein: CASTQGAWTGELFF.

This clone has only a few counts. The chain carries TRBV11-1 and TRBJ1-6; possible D gene TRBD1, 5 bases. This CDR3 has 13 amino acids. V was trimmed by 8 bases and J by 8 bases, leaving 13 bases between them. Per the germline V gene, CDR1 is SGHAT and CDR2 is FQDESV (reference sequence). CDR3 protein: CASRDSHYSPLHF. As DNA, the CDR3 is TGTGCCAGCCGTGACAGCCACTATTCACCCCTCCACTTT.

The V gene is TRBV5-1, the J gene TRBJ1-1; possible D gene TRBD1, 5 bases. CDR3 length equals 14 residues. The germline V gene has CDR1 SGHRS and CDR2 YFSETQ. The V end lost 1 base, the J end lost 5 bases, and 12 bases lay between the germline ends. The CDR3 is CASSLSGEGTEAFF. The CDR3 bases are TGCGCCAGCAGCTTGTCGGGGGAGGGAACTGAAGCTTTCTTT.

The table lists this clone with a few counts. The rearrangement uses TRBV5-1 and TRBJ2-7; 7 bases agree with TRBD1. Per germline, CDR1 SGHRS and CDR2 YFSETQ. This CDR3 contains 14 residues. The V and J ends lost 4 bases and 6 bases, in that order; junction bases with no gene match: 10. In DNA, the CDR3 is TGCGCCAGCAGCGTTCGGCGCGAGGGGGCCGAGCAGTACTTC. Protein sequence: CASSVRREGAEQYF.

This clone was found a few times. This chain joins TRBV7-3 and TRBJ2-3, with 7 bases lining up with TRBD2. Losses at the gene ends were 3 bases for V and 3 bases for J; bases not matched to a gene: 3. The germline CDR1 and CDR2 sequences are SGHTA and FQGTGA. The CDR3 covers 14 residues. The CDR3 spells CASSFRLATDTQYF. The CDR3 DNA is TGTGCCAGCAGCTTCCGACTAGCTACAGATACGCAGTATTTT. Full variable domain (rest looked up from reference TRBV7-3 and TRBJ2-3): GAGVSQTPSNKVTEKGKYVELRCDPISGHTALYWYRQSLGQGPEFLIYFQGTGAADDSGLPNDRFFAVRPEGSVSTLKIQRTERGDSAVYLCASSFRLATDTQYFGPGTRLTVL.

The count of this clone is one. V gene TRBV6-5 combines with J gene TRBJ2-6, with D possibly TRBD1 on 7 matching bases. With 8 bases removed from V and 4 bases from J, the gap between germline ends came to 15 bases. The CDR3 has 15 residues. Germline V CDR1 and CDR2: MNHEY, SVGAGI. DNA of the CDR3: TGTGCCAGCTTCGGCAGGGGGGCCGGGGCCAACGTCCTGACTTTC. Amino acid sequence: CASFGRGAGANVLTF.

This clone was picked up a small number of times. One end of the junction varies from germline; a read error may be responsible. This chain uses TRBV7-7 with TRBJ2-5; D tentatively reads TRBD1 or TRBD2 (5 bases each). This CDR3 region has 22 residues. CDR1 and CDR2 from the germline V gene are SSHAT and FNYEAQ (reference sequence). This CDR3 reads CASSLARSEGNRQLDPMETQYF. DNA of the CDR3: TGTGCTAGCAGCTTAGCAAGATCCGAGGGAAACAGGCAACTCGATCCCATGGAGACCCAGTACTTC.

This clone turned up a few times. The chain has TRBV5-6 and TRBJ1-1; D ambiguous. In germline, CDR1 is SGHDT, CDR2 YYEEEE. The CDR3 runs to 13 residues. V lost 0 bases and J lost 3, with 6 bases in between. In DNA, the CDR3 is TGTGCCAGCAGCTTGGACGAGGACACTGAAGCTTTCTTT. Protein product: CASSLDEDTEAFF.

The chain couples TRBV6-1 to TRBJ2-7; 10 bases are a match to TRBD1. V gave up 10 bases and J gave up 4 bases; unmatched junction bases: 7. CDR1 and CDR2 from the germline V gene are MNHNS and SASEGT. The CDR3 is 13 residues long. In DNA, the CDR3 is TGTGCCACCGAGGACAGGGGGTCGTACGAGCAGTACTTC. Its protein is CATEDRGSYEQYF.

This clone has just a few counts. The V and J genes are TRBV4-3 and TRBJ1-2; D may be TRBD1 (5 bases). The CDR3 runs 16 residues. Trimming left V 0 bases short and J 5 bases short, with 16 bases between. Germline V gene sequence: CDR1 LGHNA, CDR2 YSLEER. CDR3 sequence: CASSQDLSRVDYGYTF. For the CDR3, the DNA is TGCGCCAGCAGCCAAGATCTTTCCAGGGTAGATTATGGCTACACCTTC.

The chain links TRBV27 to TRBJ1-5; tentative D call: TRBD1 (6 bases). The CDR3 consists of 12 residues. Per the germline V gene, CDR1 is MNHEY and CDR2 is SMNVEV (reference sequence). V lost 6 bases, J lost 4 bases, and 7 bases lay in between. The CDR3 reads CASRRGNQPQHF. The CDR3 region has the DNA TGTGCCAGCAGAAGGGGGAATCAGCCCCAGCATTTT.

This clone has just a few counts. V usage is TRBV25-1 and J usage is TRBJ1-2; D might be TRBD1 (5 bases). CDR1 and CDR2 (germline): MGHDK, SYGVNS. The CDR3 sequence is 14 residues long. V shed 6 bases and J shed 4 bases, with 15 bases lying between them. In DNA, the CDR3 is TGTGCCAGCAGCCGCAGGGTGGAGTCCTATGGCTACACCTTC. This gives the protein CASSRRVESYGYTF.

There are a few counts of this clone. The chain combines TRBV7-3 with TRBJ2-1, with 9 nucleotides matching TRBD1. The CDR3 totals 14 residues. V was clipped by 8 bases and J by 5 bases; unmatched bases: 7. Germline V gives CDR1 SGHTA, CDR2 FQGTGA. CDR3 protein: CASSRDRDHNEQFF. For the CDR3, the DNA is TGTGCCAGCTCCCGGGACAGGGACCACAATGAGCAGTTCTTC. The full variable domain, with the rest looked up from reference TRBV7-3 and TRBJ2-1, is GAGVSQTPSNKVTEKGKYVELRCDPISGHTALYWYRQSLGQGPEFLIYFQGTGAADDSGLPNDRFFAVRPEGSVSTLKIQRTERGDSAVYLCASSRDRDHNEQFFGPGTRLTVL.

V usage is TRBV15 and J usage is TRBJ2-1; D is unresolved. The V end was cut by 0 bases, the J end by 8 bases, with 8 bases between. The CDR3 is made up of 13 amino acids. Germline CDR1 is LNHNV and CDR2 is YYDKDF (reference sequence). The CDR3 DNA sequence: TGTGCCACCAGCAGAGACTTATCGGATGAGCAGTTCTTC. Translated: CATSRDLSDEQFF.

This rearrangement joins TRBV18 to TRBJ2-7, with TRBD1 matching 7 bases. The V gene's germline CDR1 is KGHSH and CDR2 LQKENI. The CDR3 sequence is 14 residues long. V was pared by 3 bases and J by 5 bases, with 7 bases of the junction left unmatched. The CDR3 DNA is TGTGCCAGCTCACCTCTACAGGGGCTGGACGAGCAGTACTTC. Its protein product is CASSPLQGLDEQYF.

The chain couples TRBV27 to TRBJ2-7; 10 positions agree with TRBD2. This CDR3 comprises 15 residues. The V gene end was trimmed by 3 bases and the J gene end by 2 bases; junction bases not matched to a gene: 4. The germline CDR1 and CDR2 sequences are MNHEY and SMNVEV (reference sequence). Here the CDR3 reads CASSLLAGATYEQYV. In DNA form, the CDR3 reads TGTGCCAGCAGTTTGCTAGCGGGGGCGACCTACGAGCAGTACGTC.

The chain links TRBV7-3 to TRBJ2-2, with D maybe TRBD2 (6 bases). V shed 1 base and J shed 4 bases, with 16 bases lying between them. CDR1 is SGHTA and CDR2 is FQGTGA in the germline V gene. This CDR3 region has 17 residues. The CDR3, as DNA: TGTGCCAGCAGCTTAAATCGGCTGGAGGGGAGCACCGGGGAGCTGTTTTTT. This codes for CASSLNRLEGSTGELFF.

The chain carries TRBV6-6 and TRBJ1-1; 7 bases align to TRBD1. Germline CDR1 MNHNY, CDR2 SVGAGI (reference sequence). The CDR3 is 14 amino acids. After removal of 4 bases from V and 0 bases from J, the junction contained 2 bases not matched to a gene. The CDR3 DNA reads TGTGCCAGCAGTTTGGGACAGCTGAACACTGAAGCTTTCTTT. The encoded protein is CASSLGQLNTEAFF.

This clone was counted a few times. The rearrangement uses TRBV5-1 and TRBJ1-6; D perhaps matches TRBD1 (6 bases). V was trimmed by 5 bases and J by 0 bases, leaving 18 bases between them. Germline V lookup: CDR1 SGHRS, CDR2 YFSETQ. This CDR3 comprises 18 residues. CDR3 sequence reads: CASRKDSGISSYNSPLHF. Written as DNA, the CDR3 is TGCGCCAGCAGAAAGGACAGTGGGATTAGCTCCTATAATTCACCCCTCCACTTT.

This CDR3 is CASSQVGEQYF. As DNA, the CDR3 is TGCGCCAGCAGCCAAGTAGGGGAACAGTATTTT. The chain is built from TRBV4-1 and TRBJ2-3, with a tentative D call TRBD1 (5 bases). The CDR3 loop spans 11 amino acids. V gave up 1 base and J gave up 12 bases, with 8 bases separating them. The germline gives CDR1 MGHRA, CDR2 YSYEKL.

This clone was seen a few times. The CDR3 protein is CASSSRGLSNYGYTF. The CDR3 DNA reads TGTGCCAGCAGCTCGAGGGGGCTATCCAACTATGGCTACACCTTC. The chain employs TRBV7-2 and TRBJ1-2, with 7 nucleotides matching TRBD1. The V segment lost 4 bases and the J segment 2 bases; nucleotides outside the gene matches: 7. CDR1 and CDR2 from the germline V gene are SGHTA and FQGNSA. The length of the CDR3 is 15 residues.

The rearrangement links TRBV7-2 to TRBJ2-5; D remains unclear. The germline V gene encodes CDR1 SGHTA and CDR2 FQGNSA. V lost 1 base, J lost 4 bases, and 10 bases lay in between. This CDR3 is built from 14 residues. The CDR3 DNA follows: TGTGCCAGCAGCTTAGGGCCGGTCCGAGAGACCCAGTACTTC. Translation gives CASSLGPVRETQYF.

The sample holds a few counts of this clone. V gene TRBV2 combines with J gene TRBJ1-4; no reliable D call. The ends were cut back, 4 bases at V and 0 bases at J, with 6 bases in the middle. The germline V gene has CDR1 SNHLY and CDR2 FYNNEI. This CDR3 has 14 amino acids. The CDR3 spells CASSAPATNEKLFF. The CDR3, as DNA: TGTGCCAGCAGTGCCCCTGCAACTAATGAAAAACTGTTTTTT.

This clone was picked up a small number of times. The rearrangement links TRBV28 to TRBJ2-1, with 10 bases identical to TRBD2. V was pared by 3 bases and J by 6 bases, with 5 bases of the junction left unmatched. Germline CDR1 and CDR2: MDHEN and SYDVKM. The CDR3 runs to 15 residues. CDR3 residues: CASSFTSGAGNEQFF. The CDR3 nucleotides are TGTGCCAGCAGTTTCACTAGCGGGGCCGGCAATGAGCAGTTCTTC.

The rearrangement joins TRBV7-9 to TRBJ2-5, with D uncertain. The CDR3 contains 16 residues. V lost 0 bases to trimming and J lost 3 bases, with 14 bases between them. The germline V gene encodes CDR1 SEHNR and CDR2 FQNEAQ (reference sequence). This CDR3 is CASSLALGPLKETQYF. The CDR3, as DNA: TGTGCCAGCAGCTTAGCGCTGGGTCCTCTGAAAGAGACCCAGTACTTC.

Only a few counts were recorded for this clone. The chain uses TRBV10-3 and TRBJ2-1, with TRBD2 identical over 11 bases. The CDR3 is 14 amino acids. Germline CDR1 ENHRY, CDR2 SYGVKD. Trimming removed 8 bases from V and 7 bases from J; junction bases left unmatched: 7. DNA of the CDR3: TGTGCCATCTGTGCTAGCGGGGGGATGAATGAGCAGTTCTTC. This codes for CAICASGGMNEQFF.

The chain employs TRBV29-1 and TRBJ2-3, with 7 bases lining up with TRBD2. This CDR3 spans 15 amino acids. J lost 4 bases, V lost 4 bases, and 11 bases had no gene match. CDR1 is SQVTM, CDR2 ANQGSEA, per germline. The CDR3 DNA follows: TGCAGCGTTGTGGGAGGGGCACTGTCGGCAGATACGCAGTATTTT. Residues: CSVVGGALSADTQYF.